A single count supports the clone carrying this TCR beta chain. This sample was taken from a study of blood T cell repertoires in COVID-19. The germline CDR1 and CDR2 sequences are MNHNY and SVGAGI (reference sequence). The J segment lost 2 bases and the V segment lost 5 bases, leaving 5 bases of the junction unmatched. This CDR3 comprises 14 residues. As processed by the authors: Researchers report that nucleated cell counts were estimated from reference gene primer amplification. Produced via immunoSEQ multiplex PCR; TCRdb's table is partial and in-frame only. V, J and clone size are those of that table, while D and trimming were read from the DNA. The sample lists more than 75,000 clones, approximately 89% occurring once.

This clonotype originated in a man over 45 with acute or convalescent COVID-19. Sequenced input: peripheral blood. The chain has TRBV6-6 and TRBJ2-5; 7 bases are shared with TRBD1. The CDR3 nucleotides read TGTGCCAGCAGTCCCGGGACAGATCAAGAGACCCAGTACTTC. It translates to CASSPGTDQETQYF.